Below, 11 T cell receptor beta chains from the same sample are listed, as sequenced in a study of blood T cell repertoires in COVID-19. The table came from immunoSEQ multiplex PCR; TCRdb's copy has only in-frame clones and leaves some out. The sample lists roughly 250,000 clones; approximately 92% were seen once. Sequenced material: PBMCs or T cells enriched from blood (not recorded which). Every receptor here comes from a woman aged 18-29 years who had recovered from COVID-19.

V is TRBV2 and J is TRBJ1-4, with a possible D match to TRBD1 (5 bases). The CDR3 loop spans 14 amino acids. With 5 bases removed from V and 11 bases from J, the gap between germline ends came to 18 bases. Germline-derived CDR1 and CDR2 are SNHLY and FYNNEI. CDR3 nucleotide sequence: TGTGCCAGCAGTTCACTCGGTTGGGGCTGGAAACTGTTTTTT. Protein product: CASSSLGWGWKLFF.

The V and J genes are TRBV7-9 and TRBJ2-2; 13 nucleotides agree with TRBD2. The length of the CDR3 is 15 residues. Germline-derived CDR1 and CDR2 are SEHNR and FQNEAQ (reference sequence). The V gene end was trimmed by 6 bases and the J gene end by 5 bases; junction bases not matched to a gene: 3. CDR3 DNA sequence: TGTGCCAGCAGGGGACTAGCGGGGTCTACCGGGGAGCTGTTTTTT. This encodes CASRGLAGSTGELFF.

This clone was seen a handful of times. The rearrangement links TRBV28 to TRBJ2-3; 8 nucleotides line up with TRBD1. V was clipped by 10 bases and J by 2 bases; unmatched bases: 8. The CDR3 has 14 residues. Germline-derived CDR1 and CDR2 are MDHEN and SYDVKM. The CDR3 protein is CATTGTGVTDTQYF. The CDR3 DNA reads TGTGCCACCACCGGGACAGGAGTCACAGATACGCAGTATTTT.

The chain employs TRBV3-1 (or the pseudogene TRBV3-2) and TRBJ2-3; the D is unclear. V lost 4 bases and J 7 bases, leaving 18 bases between the germline ends. The CDR3 runs to 15 residues. Germline V gives CDR1 LGHDT, CDR2 YNNKEL (reference sequence). CDR3 coding DNA: TGTGCCAGCAGCCGGCAGGTTGACATCGCGAATACGCAGTATTTT. Translated: CASSRQVDIANTQYF.

The chain combines TRBV30 with TRBJ1-2, with D perhaps matching TRBD1 (6 bases). V was shortened by 3 bases and J by 10 bases, with 21 bases between the two germline ends. This CDR3 region has 14 residues. Looked up from germline, CDR1 is GTSNPN and CDR2 is SVGIG (reference sequence). CDR3 residues: CAWRDSHEEGYYTF. As DNA, the CDR3 is TGTGCCTGGAGGGACAGCCACGAAGAGGGCTACTACACCTTC.

The V call is TRBV6-5, the J call TRBJ1-3; D is ambiguous. This CDR3 is 13 amino acids long. The ends were cut back, 7 bases at V and 0 bases at J, with 7 bases in the middle. Germline V gene data show CDR1 as MNHEY and CDR2 as SVGAGI. CDR3: CASKLSSGNTIYF. The CDR3 coding sequence is TGTGCCAGCAAGTTGAGCTCTGGAAACACCATATATTTT.

This clone was found a few times. The chain combines TRBV7-8 with TRBJ1-5; D is ambiguous. The CDR3 sequence is 15 residues long. Germline V gene data show CDR1 as SGHVS and CDR2 as FQNEAQ. Trimming took off 1 base at V and 5 bases at J, with 12 bases between the two ends. CDR3 sequence (DNA): TGTGCCAGCAGCTTAGACGGGAATCTGTATCAGCCCCAGCATTTT. It is translated as CASSLDGNLYQPQHF.

The chain combines TRBV7-9 with TRBJ1-5; weak D call: TRBD1 (5 bases). V shed 3 bases and J shed 1 base, with 16 bases lying between them. This CDR3 comprises 17 residues. Germline lookup yields CDR1 SEHNR and CDR2 FQNEAQ (reference sequence). CDR3 DNA: TGTGCCAGCAGCTTCGGGGGAGCAGGATTAAGCAATCAGCCCCAGCATTTT. Translated, it gives CASSFGGAGLSNQPQHF.

V gene TRBV27 combines with J gene TRBJ1-1, with 10 bases aligning to TRBD1. Germline CDR1 reads MNHEY; CDR2 reads SMNVEV (reference sequence). This CDR3 has 15 residues. The ends lost 4 bases at V and 5 bases at J; junction bases unmatched: 7. In DNA, the CDR3 is TGTGCCAGCAGTTCACGACAGGGGGCAGGGACTGAAGCTTTCTTT. The encoded protein is CASSSRQGAGTEAFF.

V is TRBV6-5 and J is TRBJ1-1; possible D gene TRBD1, 5 bases. The CDR3 sequence is 14 residues long. V lost 4 bases, J lost 2 bases, and 11 bases lay in between. Germline V gives CDR1 MNHEY, CDR2 SVGAGI. CDR3 in DNA: TGTGCCAGCAGTTTCCTACAGGACAACACTGAAGCTTTCTTT. Protein product: CASSFLQDNTEAFF.

This clone was found once. The rearrangement joins TRBV27 to TRBJ2-7, with 7 nucleotides matching TRBD1. Per the germline V gene, CDR1 is MNHEY and CDR2 is SMNVEV (reference sequence). V lost 4 bases, J lost 3 bases, and 6 bases stayed unmatched. CDR3 size: 14 residues. The CDR3 nucleotides are TGTGCCAGCAGTTCGCCCCGGGACAGCTACGAGCAGTACTTC. Protein sequence: CASSSPRDSYEQYF.